The 14 T cell receptor beta chains presented below share a single source sample, sequenced in a study of cytomegalovirus exposure and HLA in healthy donors. PCR used 60 Vbeta primers and 13 Jbeta primers. Sequenced by immunoSEQ multiplex PCR; TCRdb stores in-frame clones only, minus some. This table lists 70,000 to 90,000 clones. Sequences were obtained from PBMCs. The receptors come from a man aged 18-30 years in good health and CMV-seropositive.

The chain is built from TRBV5-4 and TRBJ1-2, with 8 bases matching TRBD1. From germline, CDR1 is SGHNT and CDR2 YYREEE (reference sequence). This CDR3 spans 14 amino acids. The V gene end was trimmed by 0 bases and the J gene end by 6 bases; junction bases not matched to a gene: 4. CDR3 DNA: TGTGCCAGCAGCTTGGCGACAGGGGAGGATGGCTACACCTTC. It specifies CASSLATGEDGYTF.

The chain carries TRBV5-4 and TRBJ2-2, with TRBD2 matching 8 bases. Trimming removed 4 bases from V and 5 bases from J; junction bases left unmatched: 13. There are 17 residues in the CDR3. The germline gives CDR1 SGHNT, CDR2 YYREEE (reference sequence). The CDR3 region is CASSPRVGAGETGELFF. In nucleotides, the CDR3 is TGTGCCAGCAGCCCCCGGGTAGGAGCGGGAGAGACCGGGGAGCTGTTTTTT.

CDR3: CASSRAGTGVTEAFF. The CDR3, as DNA: TGCGCCAGCAGTCGAGCCGGGACAGGGGTCACTGAAGCTTTCTTT. The gene calls are TRBV5-1 and TRBJ1-1, with 10 positions matching TRBD1. Trimming at V came to 5 bases and at J to 4 bases, leaving 8 bases not matched to a gene. The CDR3 contains 15 residues. Germline V gene data show CDR1 as SGHRS and CDR2 as YFSETQ.

The chain joins TRBV28 to TRBJ1-1; a possible D gene is TRBD1 (6 bases). This CDR3 is 13 amino acids long. Trimming stripped 5 bases from V and 8 bases from J, with 15 bases between. The V gene's germline CDR1 is MDHEN and CDR2 SYDVKM. CDR3 amino acids: CASSQAAGAEAFF. In DNA, the CDR3 is TGTGCCAGCAGTCAGGCAGCAGGGGCGGAAGCTTTCTTT. The full variable domain, its missing parts supplied by reference TRBV28 and TRBJ1-1, is DVKVTQSSRYLVKRTGEKVFLECVQDMDHENMFWYRQDPGLGLRLIYFSYDVKMKEKGDIPEGYSVSREKKERFSLILESASTNQTSMYLCASSQAAGAEAFFGQGTRLTVV.

This chain connects TRBV7-3 to TRBJ2-2; D possibly corresponds to TRBD1 (5 bases). The germline V and J ends were trimmed by 3 bases and 7 bases, with 18 bases remaining between them. The CDR3 has 16 amino acids. The V gene's germline CDR1 is SGHTA and CDR2 FQGTGA. This CDR3 is CASSLSRDYTSGELFF. Here the CDR3 DNA reads TGTGCCAGCAGCTTGAGCAGGGATTATACAAGCGGGGAGCTGTTTTTT. Full variable domain (rest looked up from reference TRBV7-3 and TRBJ2-2): GAGVSQTPSNKVTEKGKYVELRCDPISGHTALYWYRQSLGQGPEFLIYFQGTGAADDSGLPNDRFFAVRPEGSVSTLKIQRTERGDSAVYLCASSLSRDYTSGELFFGEGSRLTVL.

The chain combines TRBV6-1 with TRBJ1-5, with D possibly matching TRBD1 (5 bases). Trimming took off 2 bases at V and 11 bases at J, with 19 bases between the two ends. CDR3 length: 15 residues. CDR1 MNHNS and CDR2 SASEGT come from the germline V gene. The CDR3 DNA reads TGTGCCAGCAGTGAACCAGGAACAGGCCTCAGGGCCCAGCATTTT. It is translated as CASSEPGTGLRAQHF.

The CDR3 nucleotides read TGCAGCGTGGGGACCCCAGGGGACTATGGCTACACCTTC. Protein sequence: CSVGTPGDYGYTF. V usage is TRBV29-1 and J usage is TRBJ1-2, with D perhaps matching TRBD1 (6 bases). Germline V CDR1 and CDR2: SQVTM, ANQGSEA. This CDR3 has 13 residues. The germline V and J ends were trimmed by 6 bases and 3 bases, with 14 bases remaining between them. The full variable domain, with the rest looked up from reference TRBV29-1 and TRBJ1-2, is SAVISQKPSRDICQRGTSLTIQCQVDSQVTMMFWYRQQPGQSLTLIATANQGSEATYESGFVIDKFPISRPNLTFSTLTVSNMSPEDSSIYLCSVGTPGDYGYTFGSGTRLTVV.

In DNA, the CDR3 is TGTGCCAGCAGCCTAGGGGGGGCGAATTACGAGCAGTACTTC. It translates to CASSLGGANYEQYF. The chain combines TRBV6-1 with TRBJ2-7; tentative D call: TRBD2 (7 bases). CDR1 and CDR2 from the germline V gene are MNHNS and SASEGT. The CDR3 has 14 residues. V dropped 6 bases and J dropped 4 bases, with 16 bases sitting between them.

The chain combines TRBV6-1 with TRBJ2-1; TRBD2 agrees at 10 bases. Germline loops: CDR1 MNHNS, CDR2 SASEGT. Trimming cost V 4 bases and J 7 bases; bases outside gene matches: 7. The length of the CDR3 is 15 residues. CDR3: CASSVWTSGGNEQFF. Written as DNA, the CDR3 is TGTGCCAGCAGTGTGTGGACTAGCGGAGGGAATGAGCAGTTCTTC.

The rearrangement links TRBV5-1 to TRBJ2-3, with TRBD2 matching 10 bases. The germline gives CDR1 SGHRS, CDR2 YFSETQ. Trimming removed 2 bases from V and 1 base from J; junction bases left unmatched: 1. The CDR3 sequence is 15 residues long. The CDR3 nucleotides are TGCGCCAGCAGCTTCGGACTAGCGGGCACAGATACGCAGTATTTT. Its protein product is CASSFGLAGTDTQYF.

This rearrangement joins TRBV10-2 to TRBJ2-1, with 10 bases that match TRBD2. The trim removed 10 bases at V and 7 bases at J, leaving 10 bases unmatched. Germline assignment: CDR1 WSHSY and CDR2 SAAADI. This CDR3 region has 14 residues. CDR3 loop: CATTPSGRANEQFF. The CDR3 nucleotides read TGCGCCACCACCCCCAGCGGGAGGGCAAATGAGCAGTTCTTC.

CDR3: CASSLFGLAETANTGELFF. CDR3 nucleotides: TGCGCCAGCAGCTTGTTCGGACTAGCGGAGACCGCGAACACCGGGGAGCTGTTTTTT. V usage is TRBV5-1 and J usage is TRBJ2-2, with 10 bases fitting TRBD2. The CDR3 runs to 19 residues. Germline assignment: CDR1 SGHRS and CDR2 YFSETQ. V gave up 1 base and J gave up 0 bases; unmatched junction bases: 9. The entire variable domain, with the rest obtained from reference TRBV5-1 and TRBJ2-2, is as follows: KAGVTQTPRYLIKTRGQQVTLSCSPISGHRSVSWYQQTPGQGLQFLFEYFSETQRNKGNFPGRFSGRQFSNSRSEMNVSTLELGDSALYLCASSLFGLAETANTGELFFGEGSRLTVL.

The J gene is TRBJ1-4, the V gene TRBV5-1; 8 bases line up with TRBD1. CDR1 and CDR2 from the germline V gene are SGHRS and YFSETQ. CDR3 length equals 15 residues. Trimming took 0 bases from V and 7 from J; bases not matched to a gene: 5. In DNA form, the CDR3 reads TGCGCCAGCAGCTTGGGCGCAGGGGGCTTTGAAAAACTGTTTTTT. Its translation is CASSLGAGGFEKLFF.

This chain connects TRBV11-2 to TRBJ2-5; no definite D call. The germline V gene encodes CDR1 SGHAT and CDR2 FQNNGV. V dropped 0 bases and J dropped 1 base, with 6 bases sitting between them. CDR3 length equals 14 residues. CDR3 coding DNA: TGTGCCAGCAGCTTAGATATCCTCCAAGAGACCCAGTACTTC. Translated: CASSLDILQETQYF. The full variable domain, with the rest looked up from reference TRBV11-2 and TRBJ2-5, is EAGVAQSPRYKIIEKRQSVAFWCNPISGHATLYWYQQILGQGPKLLIQFQNNGVVDDSQLPKDRFSAERLKGVDSTLKIQPAKLEDSAVYLCASSLDILQETQYFGPGTRLLVL.